This entry lists 23 T cell receptor beta chains sequenced from one sample in a study of blood T cell repertoires in COVID-19. Sequencing used immunoSEQ multiplex PCR; TCRdb keeps in-frame clones, though not all of them. This table has about 240,000 clones, 65% to 90% appearing once. The sequenced material came from peripheral blood. The receptors originated from a man aged 50 to 59 with COVID-19, enrolled during active disease.

Worth noting for this clone: Other DNA sequences in this specimen translate into the identical CDR3. This chain uses TRBV4-3 with TRBJ1-2; D perhaps matches TRBD1 (5 bases). CDR3 length equals 13 residues. Germline V gene sequence: CDR1 LGHNA, CDR2 YSLEER. Trimming took 3 bases from V and 5 from J, leaving 10 bases between them. This CDR3 reads CASSQDTGYGYTF. The CDR3 DNA is TGCGCCAGCAGCCAGGACACCGGGTATGGCTACACCTTC.

The genes are TRBV5-1 and TRBJ2-5; D is uncertain. This CDR3 has 13 residues. V lost 0 bases, J lost 3 bases, and 6 bases lay in between. Germline CDR1 is SGHRS and CDR2 is YFSETQ. The chain's CDR3 is CASSLDSKETQYF. Written as DNA, the CDR3 is TGCGCCAGCAGCTTGGACAGCAAAGAGACCCAGTACTTC. The full variable domain, with the rest looked up from reference TRBV5-1 and TRBJ2-5, is KAGVTQTPRYLIKTRGQQVTLSCSPISGHRSVSWYQQTPGQGLQFLFEYFSETQRNKGNFPGRFSGRQFSNSRSEMNVSTLELGDSALYLCASSLDSKETQYFGPGTRLLVL.

The rearrangement uses TRBV7-6 and TRBJ2-7; 9 positions match TRBD2. Germline V gene data show CDR1 as SGHVS and CDR2 as FNYEAQ. Unmatched junction bases numbered 14, after V lost 4 bases and J lost 7 bases. The CDR3 runs 16 residues. The chain's CDR3 is CASSSLSGGPLVEQYF. The CDR3 DNA reads TGTGCCAGCAGCTCTCTTAGCGGGGGCCCGCTGGTGGAGCAGTACTTC.

This chain's CDR3 is CASSLEEPQHF. CDR3 in DNA: TGTGCCAGCAGTCTCGAGGAGCCCCAGCATTTT. The V and J genes are TRBV2 and TRBJ1-5; D is unresolved. Germline V CDR1 and CDR2: SNHLY, FYNNEI. The CDR3 is 11 residues long. The germline V and J ends were trimmed by 5 bases and 8 bases, with 7 bases remaining between them. Full variable domain (remainder filled in from reference TRBV2 and TRBJ1-5): EPEVTQTPSHQVTQMGQEVILRCVPISNHLYFYWYRQILGQKVEFLVSFYNNEISEKSEIFDDQFSVERPDGSNFTLKIRSTKLEDSAMYFCASSLEEPQHFGDGTRLSIL.

The chain recombines TRBV2 with TRBJ2-6, with 11 bases fitting TRBD2. The CDR3 has 16 residues. Germline CDR1 is SNHLY and CDR2 is FYNNEI. DNA for the CDR3: TGTGGGTCTAGCGGGGGGCCCAGCTCTGGGGCCAACGTCCTGACTTTC. The encoded protein is CGSSGGPSSGANVLTF.

The chain carries TRBV9 and TRBJ1-2; maybe TRBD1 (5 bases). V shed 6 bases and J shed 6 bases, with 24 bases lying between them. The length of the CDR3 is 16 residues. Per germline, CDR1 SGDLS and CDR2 YYNGEE. The chain's CDR3 is CASTVGPAGNVDGYTF. Here the CDR3 DNA reads TGTGCCAGCACCGTCGGGCCCGCAGGGAACGTTGATGGCTACACCTTC. Drawing the rest from reference TRBV9 and TRBJ1-2, the complete variable domain is DSGVTQTPKHLITATGQRVTLRCSPRSGDLSVYWYQQSLDQGLQFLIQYYNGEERAKGNILERFSAQQFPDLHSELNLSSLELGDSALYFCASTVGPAGNVDGYTFGSGTRLTVV.

This clone appeared a single time. The chain couples TRBV5-1 to TRBJ1-5, with 10 bases lining up with TRBD1. The V and J ends lost 4 bases and 7 bases, in that order; junction bases with no gene match: 5. From germline, CDR1 is SGHRS and CDR2 YFSETQ. This CDR3 is built from 14 residues. The DNA for the CDR3 is TGCGCCAGCAGCGCTGGGACAGGGGAACAGCCCCAGCATTTT. Amino acids: CASSAGTGEQPQHF.

The chain has TRBV11-3 and TRBJ2-1, with D possibly being TRBD1 (5 bases). The germline CDR1 and CDR2 sequences are SGHNT and YENEEA. There are 14 residues in the CDR3. Trimming removed 0 bases at V and 5 bases at J, with 8 bases between. CDR3 sequence: CASSLDRRDNEQFF. The DNA of the CDR3 is TGTGCCAGCAGCTTAGATCGCAGGGACAATGAGCAGTTCTTC.

V gene TRBV16 combines with J gene TRBJ1-6, with D perhaps TRBD1 (6 bases). V lost 4 bases and J lost 8, with 12 bases in between. The germline gives CDR1 KGHSY, CDR2 FQNENV. This CDR3 comprises 14 residues. CDR3 nucleotide sequence: TGTGCCAGCAGCCTTACTCCAGGGGATTCACCCCTCCACTTT. Its translation: CASSLTPGDSPLHF.

The J gene is TRBJ1-6, the V gene TRBV4-1; 9 nucleotides match TRBD1. The CDR3 has 16 residues. Germline V CDR1 and CDR2: MGHRA, YSYEKL. The V gene end was trimmed by 3 bases and the J gene end by 6 bases; junction bases not matched to a gene: 6. For the CDR3, the DNA is TGCGCCAGCAGCCAGGTCCCGGGACAGGGTAATTCACCCCTCCACTTT. It yields the protein CASSQVPGQGNSPLHF.

The DNA for the CDR3 is TGTGCCACCGCAGGCGCAGGGCGAGAGACCCAGTACTTC. Residues: CATAGAGRETQYF. The chain is built from TRBV6-5 and TRBJ2-5; perhaps TRBD1 as D (5 bases). V was pared by 10 bases and J by 4 bases, with 16 bases between. The CDR3 spans 13 residues. The germline V gene encodes CDR1 MNHEY and CDR2 SVGAGI.

This clone was found once. This rearrangement joins TRBV7-8 to TRBJ1-2, with a possible D match to TRBD1 (5 bases). Trimming stripped 5 bases from V and 2 bases from J, with 9 bases between. This CDR3 contains 13 residues. Germline-derived CDR1 and CDR2 are SGHVS and FQNEAQ. As DNA, the CDR3 is TGTGCCAGCAGCAAGGACACAAACTATGGCTACACCTTC. Protein: CASSKDTNYGYTF.

There are many counts of this clone. The J gene is TRBJ2-5, the V gene TRBV29-1; D is perhaps TRBD1 (5 bases). The V gene's germline CDR1 is SQVTM and CDR2 ANQGSEA. This CDR3 is 13 amino acids long. Trimming shortened V by 4 bases and J by 2 bases, and 11 bases separated the two germline ends. The CDR3 sequence is CSVAGHLQETQYF. CDR3 coding DNA: TGCAGCGTTGCTGGACATCTACAAGAGACCCAGTACTTC. Complete variable domain (other parts from reference TRBV29-1 and TRBJ2-5): SAVISQKPSRDICQRGTSLTIQCQVDSQVTMMFWYRQQPGQSLTLIATANQGSEATYESGFVIDKFPISRPNLTFSTLTVSNMSPEDSSIYLCSVAGHLQETQYFGPGTRLLVL.

This clone was seen just once. The chain recombines TRBV6-5 with TRBJ2-1; no clear D. Per germline, CDR1 MNHEY and CDR2 SVGAGI. V lost 5 bases to trimming and J lost 4 bases, with 6 bases between them. This CDR3 has 12 residues. This CDR3 reads CASSPLYNEQFF. DNA for the CDR3: TGTGCCAGCAGTCCCTTGTACAATGAGCAGTTCTTC.

This chain joins TRBV29-1 and TRBJ1-5; D is undetermined. CDR1 and CDR2 from the germline V gene are SQVTM and ANQGSEA. The CDR3 totals 14 residues. Trimming took 4 bases from V and 6 from J, leaving 16 bases between them. The CDR3 DNA follows: TGCAGCGTTGTGACGGAGTCAGGAGGTCAGCCCCAGCATTTT. It translates to CSVVTESGGQPQHF.

The rearrangement joins TRBV30 to TRBJ1-6; D uncertain. The CDR3 runs to 16 residues. Between the trimmed V and J ends, which lost 4 bases and 0 bases, there was a span of 13 bases. CDR1 and CDR2 (germline): GTSNPN, SVGIG (reference sequence). CDR3 residues: CAWTRGGSSYNSPLHF. The CDR3 coding sequence is TGTGCCTGGACTAGAGGCGGGAGCTCCTATAATTCACCCCTCCACTTT.

The V call is TRBV28, the J call TRBJ2-1, with 11 bases matching TRBD2. Germline CDR1 is MDHEN and CDR2 is SYDVKM. The CDR3 is 19 residues long. Trimming cost V 3 bases and J 2 bases; bases outside gene matches: 12. CDR3 loop: CASSFLSLAGGFAYNEQFF. For the CDR3, the DNA is TGTGCCAGCAGTTTTTTGTCTCTAGCGGGGGGTTTCGCCTACAATGAGCAGTTCTTC.

V usage is TRBV19 and J usage is TRBJ1-1, with 10 bases aligning to TRBD1. Germline V gene data show CDR1 as LNHDA and CDR2 as SQIVND (reference sequence). The junction had 4 bases not matched to a gene; V was cut back by 0 bases and J by 6 bases. This CDR3 spans 15 amino acids. CDR3 protein: CASSIDPGTGAEAFF. Here the CDR3 DNA reads TGTGCCAGTAGTATAGATCCGGGGACAGGGGCTGAAGCTTTCTTT. The full variable domain, with the rest looked up from reference TRBV19 and TRBJ1-1, is DGGITQSPKYLFRKEGQNVTLSCEQNLNHDAMYWYRQDPGQGLRLIYYSQIVNDFQKGDIAEGYSVSREKKESFPLTVTSAQKNPTAFYLCASSIDPGTGAEAFFGQGTRLTVV.

The chain links TRBV28 to TRBJ2-1; 12 bases fit TRBD1. In germline, CDR1 is MDHEN, CDR2 SYDVKM. The CDR3 runs 15 residues. J gave up 10 bases and V 5 bases, and 9 bases lay outside the gene matches. The CDR3 reads CASSTPGQGAQEQFF. In DNA, the CDR3 is TGTGCCAGCAGTACACCGGGACAGGGGGCGCAGGAGCAGTTCTTC.

On this clone: The same CDR3 arises from other DNA sequences in this sample as well. The chain links TRBV5-1 to TRBJ2-7; D is unresolved. This CDR3 comprises 12 residues. Germline loops: CDR1 SGHRS, CDR2 YFSETQ. V was clipped by 0 bases and J by 3 bases, with 4 bases between them. CDR3 coding DNA: TGCGCCAGCAGCTTGGGAGGCTACGAGCAGTACTTC. Translation gives CASSLGGYEQYF.

For this clone: One end of the junction does not line up with germline, which may come from a read error. This rearrangement joins TRBV7-7 to TRBJ2-2; 7 nucleotides align to TRBD1. The CDR3 is made up of 14 amino acids. Germline V lookup: CDR1 SSHAT, CDR2 FNYEAQ (reference sequence). CDR3 region: CASSPDRDSGELFF. The CDR3 DNA reads as TGTGCTAGCAGCCCTGACAGGGACAGCGGGGAGCTGTTTTTT.

This sequence joins TRBV5-1 and TRBJ2-2; TRBD1 agrees at 9 bases. The CDR3 is made up of 16 amino acids. Germline V CDR1 and CDR2: SGHRS, YFSETQ. Germline trimming cut 0 bases from V and 2 bases from J; bases unmatched to any gene: 2. CDR3 protein: CASSLGDRENTGELFF. CDR3 DNA sequence: TGCGCCAGCAGCTTGGGGGACAGGGAAAACACCGGGGAGCTGTTTTTT.

This rearrangement joins TRBV20-1 to TRBJ1-2, with D possibly matching TRBD1 (6 bases). Germline loops: CDR1 DFQATT, CDR2 SNEGSKA (reference sequence). V dropped 5 bases and J dropped 7 bases, with 11 bases sitting between them. The CDR3 contains 11 residues. DNA for the CDR3: TGCAGTGCTCCAGGGGTGTTTGGCTACACCTTC. This encodes CSAPGVFGYTF.